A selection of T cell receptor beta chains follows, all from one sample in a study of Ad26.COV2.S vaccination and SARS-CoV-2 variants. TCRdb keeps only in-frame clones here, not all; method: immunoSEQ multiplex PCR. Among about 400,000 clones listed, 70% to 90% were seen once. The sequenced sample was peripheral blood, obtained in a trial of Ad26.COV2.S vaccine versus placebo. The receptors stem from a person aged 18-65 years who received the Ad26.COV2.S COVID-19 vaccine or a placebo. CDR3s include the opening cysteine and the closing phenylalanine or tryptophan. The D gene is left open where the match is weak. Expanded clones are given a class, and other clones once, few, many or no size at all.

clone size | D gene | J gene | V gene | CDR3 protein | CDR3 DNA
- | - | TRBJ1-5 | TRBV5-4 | CASSWDSNQPQHF | TGTGCCAGCAGCTGGGACAGCAATCAGCCCCAGCATTTT
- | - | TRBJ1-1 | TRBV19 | CASSTYRNTEAFF | TGTGCCAGTAGTACCTACCGGAACACTGAAGCTTTCTTT
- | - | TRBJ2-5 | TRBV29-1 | CSVLSGSQETQYF | TGCAGCGTTCTCTCTGGCAGCCAAGAGACCCAGTACTTC
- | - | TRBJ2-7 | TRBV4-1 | CASSQVPPSWGEQYF | TGCGCCAGCAGCCAAGTCCCCCCCTCCTGGGGGGAGCAGTACTTC
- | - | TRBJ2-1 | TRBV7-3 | CASSKVGNYEQFF | TGTGCCAGCAGCAAAGTCGGTAACTATGAGCAGTTCTTC
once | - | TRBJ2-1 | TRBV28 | CASSLSLDSYNEQFF | TGTGCCAGCAGTTTATCCCTAGACTCCTACAATGAGCAGTTCTTC
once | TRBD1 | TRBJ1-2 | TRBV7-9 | CASSLGTGFGTGNYGYTF | TGTGCCAGCAGCTTAGGAACCGGCTTCGGGACAGGGAACTATGGCTACACCTTC
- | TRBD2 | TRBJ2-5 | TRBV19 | CASSGRVYETQYF | TGTGCCTCTAGCGGGAGGGTTTACGAGACCCAGTACTTC
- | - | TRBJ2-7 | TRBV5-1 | CASRGAGSHEQYF | TGCGCCAGCAGGGGGGCAGGATCCCACGAGCAGTACTTC
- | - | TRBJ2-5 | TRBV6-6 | CASLGRTQYF | TGTGCCAGCTTAGGCAGGACCCAGTACTTC
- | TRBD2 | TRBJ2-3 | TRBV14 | CASSPGLAGGTTDTQYF | TGTGCCAGCAGCCCGGGACTAGCGGGAGGCACCACAGATACGCAGTATTTT
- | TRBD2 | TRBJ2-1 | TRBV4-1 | CASSPGLAGAHSYNEQFF | TGCGCCAGCAGCCCGGGACTAGCGGGAGCCCACTCCTACAATGAGCAGTTCTTC
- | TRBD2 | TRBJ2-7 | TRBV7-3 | CASSSSGRADEQYF | TGTGCCAGCAGCTCAAGCGGGAGGGCCGACGAGCAGTACTTC
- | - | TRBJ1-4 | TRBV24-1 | CATSAHSSEKLFF | TGTGCCACCAGTGCTCACAGCTCTGAAAAACTGTTTTTT
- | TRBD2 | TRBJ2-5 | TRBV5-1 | CASSLGLAGRETQYF | TGCGCCAGCAGCTTGGGACTAGCGGGACGAGAGACCCAGTACTTC
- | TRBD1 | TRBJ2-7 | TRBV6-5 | CAIWDREPREQYF | TGTGCCATCTGGGACAGGGAACCCCGCGAGCAGTACTTC
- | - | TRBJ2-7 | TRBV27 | CASSLRTEGHLYEQYF | TGTGCCAGCAGTTTAAGGACGGAGGGTCATCTCTACGAGCAGTACTTC
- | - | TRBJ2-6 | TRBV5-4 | CASTAQGRASGANVLTF | TGTGCCAGCACCGCCCAGGGTAGGGCCTCTGGGGCCAACGTCCTGACTTTC
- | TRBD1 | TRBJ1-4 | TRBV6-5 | CASSRTGGEKLFF | TGTGCCAGCAGCAGGACAGGCGGAGAAAAACTGTTTTTT
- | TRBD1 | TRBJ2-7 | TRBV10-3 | CAIGSDRVNLYEQYF | TGTGCCATCGGATCCGACAGGGTCAACCTCTACGAGCAGTACTTC
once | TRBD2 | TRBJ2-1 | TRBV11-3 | CASSLEGTIEQFF | TGTGCCAGCAGCTTAGAGGGGACTATTGAGCAGTTCTTC
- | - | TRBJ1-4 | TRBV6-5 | CASRNTFRKLFF | TGTGCCAGCAGGAACACCTTTAGAAAACTGTTTTTT
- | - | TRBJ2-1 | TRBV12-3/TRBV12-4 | CASSFLPHEQFF | TGTGCCAGCAGTTTCCTCCCCCATGAGCAGTTCTTC
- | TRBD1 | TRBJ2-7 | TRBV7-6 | CASSAGTGSYEQYF | TGTGCCAGCAGCGCCGGGACAGGGTCCTACGAGCAGTACTTC
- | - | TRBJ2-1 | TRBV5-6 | CASSLDSGAYYNEQFF | TGTGCCAGCAGCTTGGACTCGGGAGCCTATTACAATGAGCAGTTCTTC
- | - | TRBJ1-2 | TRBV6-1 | CASSEVGGRGYGYTF | TGTGCCAGCAGTGAAGTTGGGGGGCGCGGCTATGGCTACACCTTC
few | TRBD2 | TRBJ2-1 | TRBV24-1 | CATSDTGTSAYNEQFF | TGTGCCACCAGTGATACCGGGACTAGCGCGTACAATGAGCAGTTCTTC
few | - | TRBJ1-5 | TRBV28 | CASSFRNQPQHF | TGTGCCAGCAGTTTTCGGAATCAGCCCCAGCATTTT
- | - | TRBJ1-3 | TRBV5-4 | CASSRPGSSGNTIYF | TGTGCCAGCAGCCGCCCGGGCAGCTCTGGAAACACCATATATTTT
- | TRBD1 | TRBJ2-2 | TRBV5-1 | CASILIPGQGTGELFF | TGCGCCAGCATACTTATTCCGGGACAGGGAACCGGGGAGCTGTTTTTT
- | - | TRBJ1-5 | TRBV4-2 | CASSQDPGLRGNQPQHF | TGTGCCAGCAGCCAAGACCCAGGCCTTAGGGGCAATCAGCCCCAGCATTTT
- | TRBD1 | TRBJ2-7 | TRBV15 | CATSRGPTGSEQYF | TGTGCCACCAGCAGAGGCCCGACAGGGAGCGAGCAGTACTTC
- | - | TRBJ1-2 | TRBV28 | CASSLSPTVYGYTF | TGTGCCAGCAGTTTAAGCCCCACGGTATATGGCTACACCTTC
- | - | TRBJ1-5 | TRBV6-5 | CASGSSSRNNQPQHF | TGTGCCAGCGGGAGCAGTAGTCGAAACAATCAGCCCCAGCATTTT
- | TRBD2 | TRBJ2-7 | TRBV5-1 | CASSSSGTSGREQYF | TGCGCCAGCAGCTCATCCGGGACTAGCGGGCGCGAGCAGTACTTC
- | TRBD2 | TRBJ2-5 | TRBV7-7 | CASSLGLAGERETQYF | TGTGCCAGCAGCTTGGGACTAGCGGGAGAGCGGGAGACCCAGTACTTC
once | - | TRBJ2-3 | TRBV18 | CASSPPYRASTDTQYF | TGTGCCAGCTCACCACCATACAGAGCCTCCACAGATACGCAGTATTTT
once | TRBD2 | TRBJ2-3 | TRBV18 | CASSRGGLAGETDTQYF | TGTGCCAGCTCACGCGGAGGACTAGCGGGAGAAACAGATACGCAGTATTTT
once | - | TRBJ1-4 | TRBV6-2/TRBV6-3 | CASSTHRAGDEKLFF | TGTGCCAGCAGTACCCACAGGGCAGGGGATGAAAAACTGTTTTTT
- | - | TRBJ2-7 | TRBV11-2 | CASSRDWTSYEQYF | TGTGCCAGCAGCCGTGATTGGACCTCCTACGAGCAGTACTTC
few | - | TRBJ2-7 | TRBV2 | CASSEEATTSEQYF | TGTGCCAGCAGTGAGGAGGCGACCACTAGCGAGCAGTACTTC
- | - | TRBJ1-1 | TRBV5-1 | CASSLLGGTEAFF | TGCGCCAGCAGCTTGCTAGGAGGGACTGAAGCTTTCTTT
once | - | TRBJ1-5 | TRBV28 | CASRGGGNQPQHF | TGTGCCAGCAGGGGGGGAGGCAATCAGCCCCAGCATTTT
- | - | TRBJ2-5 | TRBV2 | CASREGPGGTQYF | TGTGCCAGTAGAGAGGGACCCGGGGGGACCCAGTACTTC
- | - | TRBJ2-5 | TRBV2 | CASTQGLRETQYF | TGTGCCAGCACCCAGGGATTACGAGAGACCCAGTACTTC
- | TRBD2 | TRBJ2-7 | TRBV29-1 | CSVGRLADPYEQYF | TGCAGCGTTGGGAGACTAGCGGACCCCTACGAGCAGTACTTC